A selection of T cell receptor beta chains follows, all from one sample in a study of early T cells in non-severe SARS-CoV-2 infection. TCRdb re-called the 5' RACE reads with MiXCR, one entry per CDR3 protein. The table includes 30,000 to 40,000 distinct CDR3 sequences, 5% detected once. Sequencing was carried out using whole blood. The receptors stem from an adult who was a healthcare worker with PCR-confirmed SARS-CoV-2 infection or an uninfected control (not recorded which). The CDR3 runs from the conserved cysteine through the conserved F or W.

J: TRBJ2-1
length: 12
V: TRBV29-1
CDR3: CSGDRNSNEQFF

J: TRBJ1-2
length: 14
V: TRBV3-1
CDR3: CASSQDPPYYGYTF

J: TRBJ1-1
length: 14
V: TRBV5-1
CDR3: CASSGTGMNTEAFF

J: TRBJ1-4
length: 14
V: TRBV7-8
CDR3: CASNFRGSNEKLFF

J: TRBJ2-7
length: 15
V: TRBV28
CDR3: CASSTVRDGVGEQYF

J: TRBJ2-2
length: 16
V: TRBV20-1
CDR3: CSARDLGQGDTGELFF

J: TRBJ2-1
length: 14
V: TRBV9
CDR3: CASSVGQGNNEQFF

J: TRBJ1-5
length: 18
V: TRBV19
CDR3: CASSIPFAGLNSNQPQHF

J: TRBJ2-1
length: 18
V: TRBV7-9
CDR3: CASSLMAFMGRPNNEQFF

J: TRBJ2-1
length: 16
V: TRBV15
CDR3: CATSRGTGAFYNEQFF

J: TRBJ2-3
length: 14
V: TRBV5-1
CDR3: CASSLEVPTDTQYF

J: TRBJ1-5
length: 16
V: TRBV6-1
CDR3: CASSESPLGFGQPQHF

J: TRBJ2-4
length: 15
V: TRBV4-3
CDR3: CASSPHNGLQNIQYF

J: TRBJ2-1
length: 15
V: TRBV11-2
CDR3: CASSLAVARGHEQFF

J: TRBJ2-5
length: 14
V: TRBV7-6
CDR3: CASSFPGGVETQYF

J: TRBJ2-5
length: 12
V: TRBV2
CDR3: CASSESQETQYF

J: TRBJ1-2
length: 14
V: TRBV5-6
CDR3: CASSPGGADYGYTF

J: TRBJ2-1
length: 17
V: TRBV14
CDR3: CASSPWTSGGFYNEQFF

J: TRBJ2-7
length: 15
V: TRBV11-2
CDR3: CASSFPNGNSYEQYF

J: TRBJ2-1
length: 16
V: TRBV5-8
CDR3: CASSLWGKRADNEQFF

J: TRBJ1-1
length: 18
V: TRBV20-1
CDR3: CSAPKPGQGLLTNTEAFF

J: TRBJ1-2
length: 14
V: TRBV14
CDR3: CASSQEGYGYGYTF

J: TRBJ2-1
length: 15
V: TRBV7-3
CDR3: CASSRGGQTYNEQFF

J: TRBJ2-1
length: 13
V: TRBV6-6
CDR3: CASKLERIAEQFF

J: TRBJ1-1
length: 12
V: TRBV13
CDR3: CASSSLGIEAFF

J: TRBJ2-4
length: 18
V: TRBV7-2
CDR3: CASSSRLAGGRSKNIQYF

J: TRBJ2-3
length: 16
V: TRBV6-5
CDR3: CASSDPTGSSTDTQYF

J: TRBJ2-7
length: 14
V: TRBV3-1
CDR3: CASSQAMGGYEQYF

J: TRBJ2-3
length: 15
V: TRBV11-2
CDR3: CASSLRHARTDTQYF

J: TRBJ2-7
length: 14
V: TRBV30
CDR3: CAWSVRGPFYEQYF

J: TRBJ1-2
length: 18
V: TRBV27
CDR3: CASGTHPKGRRTNYGYTF

J: TRBJ1-1
length: 14
V: TRBV6-1
CDR3: CASRENVGSPEAFF

J: TRBJ2-3
length: 18
V: TRBV10-1
CDR3: CASSDSPSERGITDTQYF